This T cell receptor beta chain was profiled in a study of blood T cell repertoires in COVID-19. On the study more broadly: The United States, Italy and Spain provided the acute and convalescent COVID-19 samples.

The table came from immunoSEQ multiplex PCR; TCRdb's copy has only in-frame clones and leaves some out. The table records 390,000 or so clones, almost 90% of them present only once. The clonotype was recovered from a man between 18 and 29 years old with active or convalescent COVID-19. The sample taken for sequencing was peripheral blood.

DNA for the CDR3: TGTGCCAGCAGCTTAGGACTAGCAAAAGCCAATGAGCAGTTCTTC. The encoded protein is CASSLGLAKANEQFF. The rearrangement joins TRBV7-7 to TRBJ2-1; 7 positions match TRBD2. CDR3 length: 15 amino acids. V lost 1 base to trimming and J lost 6 bases; unmatched junction nucleotides: 6. Per germline, CDR1 SSHAT and CDR2 FNYEAQ (reference sequence). Filled out from reference TRBV7-7 and TRBJ2-1, the complete variable domain reads GAGVSQSPRYKVTKRGQDVTLRCDPISSHATLYWYQQALGQGPEFLTYFNYEAQPDKSGLPSDRFSAERPEGSISTLTIQRTEQRDSAMYRCASSLGLAKANEQFFGPGTRLTVL.